What follows are 8 T cell receptor beta chains derived from one specimen sequenced in a study of T cells in tumors after PD-1 blockade. The repertoire was sequenced with immunoSEQ multiplex PCR; TCRdb's copy has only in-frame clones and lacks some. The sample contains just under 65,000 clones, approximately 79% of which appear only once. Sequencing was performed on PBMCs, taken after anti-PD-1 treatment. These receptors were taken from a human donor with basal cell carcinoma.

The chain employs TRBV19 and TRBJ1-1; D is possibly TRBD1 (5 bases). V lost 10 bases, J lost 5 bases, and 11 bases lay in between. The length of the CDR3 is 11 residues. Germline values: CDR1 LNHDA, CDR2 SQIVND (reference sequence). CDR3 DNA: TGTGCCATTATCAAGGGGACTGAAGCTTTCTTT. It translates to CAIIKGTEAFF.

The chain carries TRBV30 and TRBJ2-5, with no clear D. The CDR3 contains 13 residues. The V gene's germline CDR1 is GTSNPN and CDR2 SVGIG (reference sequence). Trimming took off 2 bases at V and 1 base at J, with 8 bases between the two ends. The CDR3 bases are TGTGCCTGGAGTCCCGCCTTCCAAGAGACCCAGTACTTC. This gives the protein CAWSPAFQETQYF.

The V call is TRBV10-1, the J call TRBJ2-3; D might be TRBD2 (6 bases). This CDR3 has 16 residues. Trimming removed 2 bases from V and 0 bases from J, with 12 bases in between. In germline, CDR1 is WNHNN, CDR2 SYGVQD (reference sequence). The CDR3 loop is CASSEMLAESTDTQYF. CDR3 DNA: TGCGCCAGCAGTGAGATGTTAGCGGAAAGCACAGATACGCAGTATTTT.

This chain uses TRBV10-3 with TRBJ2-3; a possible D gene is TRBD1 (5 bases). Trimming removed 4 bases at V and 4 bases at J, with 15 bases between. Germline CDR1 and CDR2: ENHRY and SYGVKD. CDR3 length equals 15 residues. DNA of the CDR3: TGTGCCATCAGTGCGTTGCAGGGAAGGGCAGATACGCAGTATTTT. Amino acid sequence: CAISALQGRADTQYF.

V is TRBV25-1 and J is TRBJ2-5; 7 bases agree with TRBD2. The V segment lost 5 bases and the J segment 3 bases; nucleotides outside the gene matches: 6. The CDR3 length is 14 residues. Germline V lookup: CDR1 MGHDK, CDR2 SYGVNS. CDR3 region: CASSSRRGEETQYF. In DNA, the CDR3 is TGTGCCAGCAGTAGCCGTCGGGGGGAAGAGACCCAGTACTTC.

CDR3 DNA sequence: TGTGCCAGCACCCAGAAACTTTATAATTCACCCCTCCACTTT. Translation gives CASTQKLYNSPLHF. V usage is TRBV2 and J usage is TRBJ1-6; no firm D call. V lost 7 bases, J lost 4 bases, and 11 bases lay in between. Germline CDR1 reads SNHLY; CDR2 reads FYNNEI. This CDR3 region has 14 residues. The variable domain in full, completed from reference TRBV2 and TRBJ1-6, reads EPEVTQTPSHQVTQMGQEVILRCVPISNHLYFYWYRQILGQKVEFLVSFYNNEISEKSEIFDDQFSVERPDGSNFTLKIRSTKLEDSAMYFCASTQKLYNSPLHFGNGTRLTVT.

Judged by abundance, this clone is medium-sized. The CDR3: CASSFVAGTDTQYF. CDR3 DNA: TGTGCCAGCAGTTTTGTAGCGGGGACAGATACGCAGTATTTT. The chain employs TRBV28 and TRBJ2-3; 8 positions agree with TRBD2. The germline V gene has CDR1 MDHEN and CDR2 SYDVKM. The CDR3 has 14 residues. The J segment lost 3 bases and the V segment lost 3 bases, leaving 2 bases of the junction unmatched.

The J gene is TRBJ1-1, the V gene TRBV6-5; possibly TRBD1 for D (6 bases). The CDR3 runs 11 residues. Germline CDR1 and CDR2: MNHEY and SVGAGI. Trimming stripped 8 bases from V and 7 bases from J, with 11 bases between. CDR3 nucleotide sequence: TGTGCCAGCTGGAGACAGGATGAAGCTTTCTTT. Translating it yields CASWRQDEAFF.